A selection of T cell receptor beta chains follows, all from one sample in a study of blood T cell repertoires in COVID-19. The protocol was immunoSEQ multiplex PCR, while the TCRdb copy is restricted to in-frame clones and leaves out a portion. The repertoire holds more than 200,000 clones, 75% to 90% seen once, with approximately 2.6% in the top ten. Sequencing input: peripheral blood. The receptors here all came from a woman aged 70 to 79 with active or convalescent COVID-19. Both conserved end residues are part of each CDR3. The D gene is left open where the match is weak. Where a row states a size, it is once, few, many or the class of an expanded clone; other rows omit it.

d_gene	abundance	v_gene	j_gene	len	CDR3aa	CDR3nt
-	-	TRBV29-1	TRBJ1-2	12	CSVERGNYGYTF	TGCAGCGTTGAAAGGGGAAACTATGGCTACACCTTC
-	-	TRBV27	TRBJ1-1	14	CASSFLASAGEAFF	TGTGCCAGCAGTTTCCTGGCCAGTGCTGGCGAAGCTTTCTTT
TRBD1	-	TRBV4-1	TRBJ2-5	15	CASSRPGQETETQYF	TGCGCCAGCAGCCGGCCGGGACAGGAAACAGAGACCCAGTACTTC
TRBD1	-	TRBV5-1	TRBJ1-6	15	CASSEYRGSGSPLHF	TGCGCCAGCAGCGAATACAGGGGAAGTGGTTCACCCCTCCACTTT
TRBD1	-	TRBV28	TRBJ1-2	16	CASSSRLGQGGYGYTF	TGTGCCAGCAGTTCCCGCCTCGGACAGGGTGGCTATGGCTACACCTTC
-	once	TRBV6-5	TRBJ1-5	13	CASGTQGNQPQHF	TGTGCCAGCGGGACTCAGGGAAATCAGCCCCAGCATTTT
TRBD1	-	TRBV5-1	TRBJ1-1	15	CASSLNGDRGTEAFF	TGCGCCAGCAGCTTGAATGGGGACAGGGGCACTGAAGCTTTCTTT
TRBD2	-	TRBV5-1	TRBJ2-3	16	CASSPGGGSSTDTQYF	TGCGCCAGCAGTCCTGGCGGGGGGTCTAGCACAGATACGCAGTATTTT
-	once	TRBV7-3	TRBJ2-6	14	CASSWGHGANVLTF	TGTGCCAGCAGCTGGGGCCATGGGGCCAACGTCCTGACTTTC
TRBD2	-	TRBV27	TRBJ2-5	15	CASSLSLAGLETQYF	TGTGCCAGCAGTTTATCACTAGCGGGATTGGAGACCCAGTACTTC
-	-	TRBV19	TRBJ1-1	14	CASNPDRPNTEAFF	TGTGCCAGTAATCCGGACAGACCGAACACTGAAGCTTTCTTT
TRBD1	-	TRBV5-4	TRBJ2-2	16	CASSFRQGVNTGELFF	TGTGCCAGCAGCTTTCGACAGGGGGTTAACACCGGGGAGCTGTTTTTT
-	once	TRBV28	TRBJ2-7	13	CASSLGQGYEQYF	TGTGCCAGCAGTTTAGGTCAGGGATACGAGCAGTACTTC
-	once	TRBV15	TRBJ1-5	16	CATSRGGGASNQPQHF	TGTGCCACCAGCAGGGGAGGGGGGGCAAGCAATCAGCCCCAGCATTTT
TRBD1	-	TRBV5-4	TRBJ2-5	15	CASSLEGTGLETQYF	TGTGCCAGCAGCTTGGAAGGGACAGGGTTAGAGACCCAGTACTTC
TRBD1	once	TRBV4-2	TRBJ1-3	14	CASSQQGEWDTIYF	TGTGCCAGCAGCCAACAGGGGGAGTGGGACACCATATATTTT
TRBD1	-	TRBV9	TRBJ1-2	13	CASSKAQGTDYTF	TGTGCCAGCAGCAAAGCTCAGGGGACAGACTACACCTTC
TRBD1	-	TRBV6-5	TRBJ2-2	15	CASSSTGQVRGELFF	TGTGCCAGCAGTTCTACTGGACAGGTCCGGGGGGAGCTGTTTTTT
TRBD1	-	TRBV6-5	TRBJ1-4	15	CASSYSNRGDEKLFF	TGTGCCAGCAGTTACTCGAACAGGGGGGATGAAAAACTGTTTTTT
-	-	TRBV30	TRBJ1-2	12	CAWGGQGGGYTF	TGTGCCTGGGGTGGGCAGGGTGGCGGCTACACCTTC
TRBD1	-	TRBV9	TRBJ1-2	14	CASSVGTAFYGYTF	TGTGCCAGCAGCGTTGGGACAGCGTTCTATGGCTACACCTTC
-	-	TRBV7-9	TRBJ2-7	13	CASSLEQGQEQYF	TGTGCCAGCAGCTTAGAACAGGGCCAAGAGCAGTACTTC
TRBD2	-	TRBV11-2	TRBJ2-2	16	CASSFLLAGNTGELFF	TGTGCCAGCAGCTTTCTGCTAGCGGGTAACACCGGGGAGCTGTTTTTT
TRBD2	-	TRBV4-1	TRBJ2-5	18	CASSQRGLAGSYQETQYF	TGCGCCAGCAGCCAAAGGGGGCTAGCGGGGTCGTACCAAGAGACCCAGTACTTC
-	few	TRBV6-5	TRBJ1-2	15	CASSYSILAVYGYTF	TGTGCCAGCAGTTACTCGATCTTGGCAGTCTATGGCTACACCTTC
-	-	TRBV18	TRBJ2-3	13	CASSPASTDTQYF	TGTGCCAGCTCACCCGCGAGCACAGATACGCAGTATTTT
-	few	TRBV4-2	TRBJ1-4	16	CASSQAGPGTNEKLFF	TGTGCCAGCAGCCAAGCCGGGCCAGGGACTAATGAAAAACTGTTTTTT
TRBD2	-	TRBV9	TRBJ2-3	15	CASSTTSGSTDTQYF	TGTGCCAGCAGTACGACTAGCGGGAGCACAGATACGCAGTATTTT
TRBD1	-	TRBV5-1	TRBJ1-1	15	CASSLGTGVNTEAFF	TGCGCCAGCAGCTTGGGAACAGGGGTGAACACTGAAGCTTTCTTT
TRBD2	-	TRBV9	TRBJ2-7	15	CASSEASGRVYEQYF	TGTGCCAGCAGCGAAGCCAGCGGGAGGGTCTACGAGCAGTACTTC
TRBD1	few	TRBV4-1	TRBJ1-6	17	CASSQAPGWTGYSPLHF	TGCGCCAGCAGCCAAGCTCCTGGGTGGACAGGGTATTCACCCCTCCACTTT
TRBD1	-	TRBV29-1	TRBJ1-5	13	CSVRTGSNQPQHF	TGCAGCGTTCGGACAGGGAGTAATCAGCCCCAGCATTTT
-	-	TRBV6-5	TRBJ2-1	16	CASSYIPGAPKNEQFF	TGTGCCAGCAGTTACATCCCAGGGGCCCCCAAAAATGAGCAGTTCTTC
TRBD1	few	TRBV11-2	TRBJ2-7	16	CASSLGTGPPPYEQYF	TGTGCCAGCAGCTTAGGGACAGGCCCGCCCCCCTACGAGCAGTACTTC
-	-	TRBV12-3/TRBV12-4	TRBJ1-2	12	CASSFGDHGYTF	TGTGCCAGCAGTTTCGGGGATCATGGCTACACCTTC
TRBD2	-	TRBV11-2	TRBJ2-5	19	CASSRGASGGGMVTETQYF	TGTGCCAGCAGCCGCGGGGCTAGCGGGGGGGGTATGGTGACGGAGACCCAGTACTTC
-	-	TRBV15	TRBJ1-5	15	CATSGRGGRNQPQHF	TGTGCCACCAGTGGCAGGGGCGGAAGAAATCAGCCCCAGCATTTT
-	-	TRBV7-9	TRBJ2-6	15	CASSLSGSGANVLTF	TGTGCCAGCAGCTTGTCGGGGTCTGGGGCCAACGTCCTGACTTTC
TRBD2	-	TRBV5-6	TRBJ2-5	15	CASSFSSGTQETQYF	TGTGCCAGCAGCTTCTCTAGCGGGACCCAAGAGACCCAGTACTTC
-	-	TRBV5-6	TRBJ2-5	14	CASSLAAGRKTQYF	TGTGCCAGCAGCTTGGCCGCGGGGCGAAAGACCCAGTACTTC
TRBD2	-	TRBV28	TRBJ2-3	17	CASRSGGAGGGADTQYF	TGTGCCAGCAGGTCGGGTGGGGCGGGAGGTGGGGCAGATACGCAGTATTTT
-	-	TRBV28	TRBJ1-5	12	CASSSNNQPQHF	TGTGCCAGCAGTTCCAATAATCAGCCCCAGCATTTT
-	-	TRBV30	TRBJ2-3	13	CAWGADSTDTQYF	TGTGCCTGGGGGGCGGATAGCACAGATACGCAGTATTTT